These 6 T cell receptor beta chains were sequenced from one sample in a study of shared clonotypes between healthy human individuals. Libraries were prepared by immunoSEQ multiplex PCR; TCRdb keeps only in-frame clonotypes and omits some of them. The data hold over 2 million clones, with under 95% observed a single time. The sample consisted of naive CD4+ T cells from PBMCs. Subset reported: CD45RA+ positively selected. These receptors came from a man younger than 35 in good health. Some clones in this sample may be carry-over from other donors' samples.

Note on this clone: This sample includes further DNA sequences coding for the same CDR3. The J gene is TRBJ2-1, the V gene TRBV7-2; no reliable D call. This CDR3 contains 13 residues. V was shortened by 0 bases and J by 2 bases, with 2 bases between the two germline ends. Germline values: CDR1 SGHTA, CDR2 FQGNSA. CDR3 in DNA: TGTGCCAGCAGCTTAGCGCCCTACAATGAGCAGTTCTTC. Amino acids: CASSLAPYNEQFF.

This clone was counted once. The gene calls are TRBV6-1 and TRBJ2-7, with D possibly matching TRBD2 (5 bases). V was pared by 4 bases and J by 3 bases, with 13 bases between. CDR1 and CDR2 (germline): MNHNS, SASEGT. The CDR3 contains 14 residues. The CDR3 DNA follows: TGTGCCAGCAGTGCGGGGATTTGGGTCTACGAGCAGTACTTC. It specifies CASSAGIWVYEQYF.

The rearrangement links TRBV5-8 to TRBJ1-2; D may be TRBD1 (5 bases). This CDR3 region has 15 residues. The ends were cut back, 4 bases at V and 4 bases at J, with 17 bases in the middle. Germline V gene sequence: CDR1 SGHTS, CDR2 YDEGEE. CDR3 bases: TGTGCCAGCAGCGTTACGGGGGTACGGGGCTATGGCTACACCTTC. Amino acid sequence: CASSVTGVRGYGYTF. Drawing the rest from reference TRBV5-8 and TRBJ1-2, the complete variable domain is EAGVTQSPTHLIKTRGQQATLRCSPISGHTSVYWYQQALGLGLQFLLWYDEGEERNRGNFPPRFSGRQFPNYSSELNVNALELEDSALYLCASSVTGVRGYGYTFGSGTRLTVV.

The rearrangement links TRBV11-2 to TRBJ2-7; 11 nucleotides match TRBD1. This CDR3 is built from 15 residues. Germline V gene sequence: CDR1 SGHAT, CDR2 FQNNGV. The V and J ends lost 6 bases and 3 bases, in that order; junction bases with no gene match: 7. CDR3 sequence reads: CASRRPGQGDYEQYF. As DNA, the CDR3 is TGTGCCAGCAGAAGACCGGGACAGGGGGACTACGAGCAGTACTTC.

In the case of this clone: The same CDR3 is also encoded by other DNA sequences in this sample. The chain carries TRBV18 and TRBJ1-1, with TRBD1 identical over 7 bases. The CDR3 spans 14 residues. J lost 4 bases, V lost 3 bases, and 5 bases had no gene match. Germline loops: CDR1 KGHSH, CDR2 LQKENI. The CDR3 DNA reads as TGTGCCAGCTCACCCGGACAGGTGGCCACTGAAGCTTTCTTT. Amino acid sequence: CASSPGQVATEAFF.

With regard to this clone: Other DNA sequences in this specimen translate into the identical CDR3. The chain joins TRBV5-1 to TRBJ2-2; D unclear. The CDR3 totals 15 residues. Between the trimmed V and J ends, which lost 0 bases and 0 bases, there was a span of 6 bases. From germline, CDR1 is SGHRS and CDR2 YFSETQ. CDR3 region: CASSLDTPNTGELFF. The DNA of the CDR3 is TGCGCCAGCAGCTTGGACACTCCGAACACCGGGGAGCTGTTTTTT.